This T cell receptor beta chain stems from a study of CD8+ T cells in alopecia areata (dated 2018 in TCRdb). Regarding the study in general: The treated patients took part in an open-label pilot trial in which moderate-to-severe alopecia areata was treated with oral tofacitinib at 5 to 10 mg twice daily. Scalp clonality was compared among normal scalp (n=4), patchy alopecia areata scalp (n=8), and alopecia totalis/universalis scalp (n=8). Biopsies were taken from tofacitinib-treated patients at baseline and again at 4 and 24 weeks into treatment, and several of those patients also had a later scalp biopsy. Scalp tissue and sorted CD4+ and CD8+ peripheral blood T cells from patchy and totalis/universalis alopecia areata patients and from healthy controls were covered by human TCRbeta sequencing. immunoSEQ multiplex PCR using 35 Vbeta forward primers and 13 Jbeta reverse primers was used to amplify TCRbeta CDR3 regions. RNA was extracted with the PAXgene miRNA kit for fixed scalp, the miRNeasy kit for PBMCs, and the RNeasy kit for mouse skin. The SALT score, which quantifies the percentage of affected scalp surface area, was used to measure disease severity in treated patients. Tofacitinib was administered for 6 to 18 months, and 6 months of follow-up off drug were then conducted to assess delayed response and recurrence. To study T cell clonal expansion in alopecia areata, the researchers applied high-throughput TCRbeta sequencing to both the C3H/HeJ mouse model and human patients.

General findings and caveats noted by the study authors: Tofacitinib significantly decreased scalp clonality and the number of expanded CD8+ clones among the top 100 scalp clones. During tofacitinib treatment, many expanded lesional clones stuck around in both scalp and blood, and this persistence may partly explain why relapse happens after treatment is stopped. The treated cohort was small, with a single nonresponder, so links between baseline CD8+ expansion and response need larger studies. Lesional scalp, especially in alopecia totalis/universalis, showed higher clonality and more expanded CD8+ clones than normal scalp, suggesting antigenic drive. Shared TCR sequences between patients were less evident than in mice, which may be partly attributable to HLA diversity in the patient population. Resident alphabeta T cells in normal human skin are also sequenced, complicating scalp TCR repertoire analysis, unlike mouse skin dominated by gammadelta T cells.

The time point label on this specimen signifies: roughly 24 weeks on oral tofacitinib. The treatment or condition label, read with the paper, signifies: oral pan-JAK inhibitor, 5-10 mg twice daily. Lesional scalp punch biopsies and peripheral blood were collected from alopecia areata patients. PBMCs were isolated by density centrifugation and stained for CD3, CD4 and CD8, and CD4+ and CD8+ T cells were sorted on a FACSAria. In regard to this clone: Its antigen specificity is not known. No per-base quality is available; no much larger clone lies one base away.

The CDR3 runs 15 amino acids, cysteine and phenylalanine included. Kept here is only the CDR3 DNA, which spans 45 bases and is read in frame from base 1. V gives up 7 bases and J gives up 1 base, and the segment between their germline ends measures 17 bases. Reading the germline V gene gives CDR1 SQVTM and CDR2 ANQGSEA. Library generation was performed with the immunoSEQ multiplex PCR assay. RNA was extracted from all samples and reverse transcribed into cDNA, which served as template for TCR sequencing. First-strand cDNA was synthesized using SuperScript III with a 2:1 mix of oligo-dT and random hexamers. A synthetic immune receptor repertoire was used to measure amplification bias, and any remaining bias was corrected computationally. The paper's processing steps were these. Raw reads were preprocessed to remove errors, and CDR3 was defined according to IMGT conventions as the region from the conserved cysteine to phenylalanine. Clonality was computed by normalizing Shannon entropy by log2 of the number of productive unique TCRs and subtracting the result from 1. Scalp TCRbeta sequences were cross-referenced with sorted blood CD4 and CD8 repertoires so that the CD4 or CD8 identity of scalp clones could be inferred. Not all clones reach the TCRdb copy of this immuneACCESS table, which keeps in-frame sequences only. Checked studies attribute under half of the gap to unresolved V genes and leave the rest unexplained. For V, J and clone size, that table is used; D and trimming come from the DNA. The sample table contains 250,000 to 300,000 clones; only one count was recorded for nearly 60% of them. About 1.8% of the sample is taken by the ten largest.

The sequence is built from TRBV29-1 and TRBJ2-1; tentative D gene TRBD2, with 7 bases matching. Here the sequenced sample was CD4+ T cells sorted from blood, taken at week 24, from a patient treated with tofacitinib. This receptor was obtained from a human donor with alopecia areata. The encoded CDR3 is CSAEGGRLSYNEQFF. The base sequence is TGCAGCGCTGAGGGGGGGCGGCTGTCCTACAATGAGCAGTTCTTC.